This entry lists 9 T cell receptor beta chains sequenced from one sample in a study of cytomegalovirus exposure and HLA in healthy donors. The PCR had 60 Vbeta and 13 Jbeta primers. TCRdb's copy holds only in-frame clones and misses some; the assay was immunoSEQ multiplex PCR. Counted here are around 200,000 clones, over 60% occurring once; the ten biggest clones make up less than 2%. Input material: PBMCs. These receptors were collected from a male donor in good health and CMV-seronegative.

This clone has just a few counts. The chain links TRBV6-5 to TRBJ1-1; D unresolved. Trimming shortened V by 5 bases and J by 5 bases, and 12 bases separated the two germline ends. The length of the CDR3 is 13 residues. Germline values: CDR1 MNHEY, CDR2 SVGAGI. The DNA of the CDR3 is TGTGCCAGCAGTCGGGATGGTGTTACTGAAGCTTTCTTT. Translated, it gives CASSRDGVTEAFF.

The J gene is TRBJ2-5, the V gene TRBV5-1; 8 nucleotides line up with TRBD1. The trim removed 3 bases at V and 9 bases at J, leaving 10 bases unmatched. The CDR3 is made up of 14 amino acids. Germline V CDR1 and CDR2: SGHRS, YFSETQ. CDR3 region: CASSSRQGWAAQYF. CDR3 bases: TGCGCCAGCAGCTCGCGACAGGGGTGGGCGGCCCAGTACTTC. The full variable domain, completed using reference TRBV5-1 and TRBJ2-5, is KAGVTQTPRYLIKTRGQQVTLSCSPISGHRSVSWYQQTPGQGLQFLFEYFSETQRNKGNFPGRFSGRQFSNSRSEMNVSTLELGDSALYLCASSSRQGWAAQYFGPGTRLLVL.

This chain uses TRBV2 with TRBJ1-4, with a tentative D call TRBD1 (6 bases). The ends were cut back, 2 bases at V and 8 bases at J, with 12 bases in the middle. Germline lookup yields CDR1 SNHLY and CDR2 FYNNEI. The CDR3 length is 14 residues. In DNA, the CDR3 is TGTGCCAGCAGTGAACGACAGGCCTCGGAAAAACTGTTTTTT. Residues: CASSERQASEKLFF.

The chain couples TRBV7-3 to TRBJ1-3; no reliable D call. Germline CDR1 reads SGHTA; CDR2 reads FQGTGA. The V gene lost 0 bases and the J gene lost 0 bases, with 12 bases spanning the gap. The CDR3 is 17 residues long. In DNA, the CDR3 is TGTGCCAGCAGCTTAACTGGGCAGCTTCCCTCTGGAAACACCATATATTTT. This sequence encodes CASSLTGQLPSGNTIYF. The whole variable domain, filled in from reference TRBV7-3 and TRBJ1-3, reads GAGVSQTPSNKVTEKGKYVELRCDPISGHTALYWYRQSLGQGPEFLIYFQGTGAADDSGLPNDRFFAVRPEGSVSTLKIQRTERGDSAVYLCASSLTGQLPSGNTIYFGEGSWLTVV.

V gene TRBV9 combines with J gene TRBJ2-7; 9 bases match TRBD1. V dropped 0 bases and J dropped 2; count of bases not matched to a gene: 9. Germline loops: CDR1 SGDLS, CDR2 YYNGEE. The CDR3 loop spans 17 amino acids. CDR3 sequence (DNA): TGTGCCAGCAGCGTAGGTGGTCAGGGACAGGGTACCTACGAGCAGTACTTC. Residues: CASSVGGQGQGTYEQYF.

This sequence joins TRBV6-1 and TRBJ1-4; a possible D gene is TRBD1 (6 bases). CDR3 size: 14 residues. The germline CDR1 and CDR2 sequences are MNHNS and SASEGT. Trimming left V 1 base short and J 5 bases short, with 8 bases between. DNA for the CDR3: TGTGCCAGCAGTGAAGGGACAGACAATGAAAAACTGTTTTTT. Encoded protein: CASSEGTDNEKLFF.

About this clone itself: One end of the junction is discordant with germline, which a read error may explain. V and J are TRBV7-3 and TRBJ2-5, with 9 bases identical to TRBD2. CDR3 size: 15 residues. CDR1 is SGHTA and CDR2 is FQGTGA in the germline V gene. The CDR3 loop is CASSLVAGEQEAQYF. The CDR3, as DNA: TGTGCCAGCAGCTTAGTAGCGGGAGAACAAGAGGCCCAGTACTTC.

About this clone itself: Additional DNA sequences in this sample encode the identical CDR3. The chain recombines TRBV9 with TRBJ2-2; D is perhaps TRBD2 (5 bases). The CDR3 runs 16 residues. Looked up from germline, CDR1 is SGDLS and CDR2 is YYNGEE. V was shortened by 0 bases and J by 1 base, with 10 bases between the two germline ends. The CDR3 sequence: CASSVGLAVNTGELFF. Here the CDR3 DNA reads TGTGCCAGCAGCGTAGGGCTAGCAGTGAACACCGGGGAGCTGTTTTTT.

The V gene is TRBV5-1, the J gene TRBJ2-6, with TRBD1 matching 8 bases. CDR3 size: 14 residues. J gave up 9 bases and V 4 bases, and 6 bases lay outside the gene matches. Germline V gives CDR1 SGHRS, CDR2 YFSETQ. For the CDR3, the DNA is TGCGCCAGCAGCCCGGGACAGGAGGGCAACGTCCTGACTTTC. This encodes CASSPGQEGNVLTF.